This T cell receptor (beta chain) stems from a study of cytomegalovirus exposure and HLA in healthy donors. Study results and limitations: HLA allele associations emerged for about 18,000 TCR beta sequences in a later analysis, at 0.05 false discovery rate. Several top significant clusters appeared, in a later analysis, to be linked to common viral pathogens. Per a later analysis, HLA-associated TCR beta chains showed more clonal expansion than other, equally common TCR beta chains. For most subjects, TCR beta sequences were reported to predict HLA-A and HLA-B alleles with accuracy.

Of note for this clone: Its antigen is unidentified.

V shed 4 bases and J shed 0 bases, with 16 bases lying between them. The germline gives CDR1 MGHDK, CDR2 SYGVNS. The CDR3 totals 16 residues. PCR primers comprised 60 Vbeta and 13 Jbeta primers. Sequencing was performed with immunoSEQ multiplex PCR; in TCRdb, only in-frame clones are kept and a portion is missing. The sample lists approximately 130,000 clones, roughly 83% occurring once. The sequence derives from a girl aged 2-10 years in good health and CMV-seronegative. V is TRBV25-1 and J is TRBJ2-7; tentative D call: TRBD2 (6 bases). Sample: PBMCs. CDR3 protein: CASSVDRDFPSYEQYF. DNA of the CDR3: TGTGCCAGCAGTGTAGACCGGGACTTTCCCTCCTACGAGCAGTACTTC.